The 20 T cell receptor beta chains given below trace back to one sample, sequenced in a study of T cell repertoires in cytomegalovirus infection. A single record per CDR3 protein comes from TCRdb applying MiXCR to the reads. This table has 900,000 to 950,000 distinct CDR3 sequences, approximately 31% appearing once. Their antigen targets remain unknown. The sample consisted of cultured CD8+ T cells from PBMCs, taken from culture after CMV antigen stimulation. All receptors come from a human donor in good health (CMV status not recorded). Some clones in this sample may be carry-over from other donors' samples.

As for this clonotype: Being one base from a much bigger clone, this may be a read error. The chain links TRBV5-1 to TRBJ2-1; no firm D call. The ends were cut back, 2 bases at V and 8 bases at J, with 14 bases in the middle. This CDR3 has 14 amino acids. CDR1 is SGHRS and CDR2 is YFSETQ in the germline V gene. CDR3 protein: CASSLELPWDEQFF. DNA of the CDR3: TGCGCCAGCAGCTTAGAGCTACCTTGGGATGAGCAGTTCTTC.

Only a few counts were recorded for this clonotype. The rearrangement joins TRBV11-2 to TRBJ2-4; 9 bases agree with TRBD1. The CDR3 extends over 16 amino acids. Germline values: CDR1 SGHAT, CDR2 FQNNGV. V lost 0 bases and J lost 8; bases outside the gene matches: 8. DNA for the CDR3: TGTGCCAGCAGCTTAGATCTGGTACAGGGGGCGGACATTCAGTACTTC. It specifies CASSLDLVQGADIQYF.

This chain uses TRBV20-1 with TRBJ1-1; 8 bases are shared with TRBD1. The CDR3 consists of 15 residues. CDR1 is DFQATT and CDR2 is SNEGSKA in the germline V gene (reference sequence). The junction had 6 bases not matched to a gene; V was cut back by 3 bases and J by 0 bases. In DNA, the CDR3 is TGCAGTGCTAGTAGCCAGGGGGCAATGAACACTGAAGCTTTCTTT. It yields the protein CSASSQGAMNTEAFF.

The sample holds many counts of this clonotype. This rearrangement joins TRBV7-6 to TRBJ2-3; perhaps D is TRBD1 or TRBD2 (5 bases each). V lost 3 bases, J lost 2 bases, and 9 bases lay in between. Germline assignment: CDR1 SGHVS and CDR2 FNYEAQ. The CDR3 covers 14 residues. CDR3 sequence (DNA): TGTGCCAGCAGCTTGAGGGGAACCACAGATACGCAGTATTTT. It is translated as CASSLRGTTDTQYF.

This clonotype was seen many times. V and J are TRBV6-1 and TRBJ1-1; tentative D call: TRBD1 (5 bases). V was clipped by 1 base and J by 1 base, with 7 bases between them. The CDR3 is 14 residues long. The V gene's germline CDR1 is MNHNS and CDR2 SASEGT. CDR3 loop: CASSEGQRNTEAFF. CDR3 DNA sequence: TGTGCCAGCAGTGAAGGACAGCGGAACACTGAAGCTTTCTTT.

V usage is TRBV2 and J usage is TRBJ2-2, with TRBD1 matching 10 bases. The V segment lost 4 bases and the J segment 4 bases; nucleotides outside the gene matches: 6. This CDR3 contains 16 residues. The V gene's germline CDR1 is SNHLY and CDR2 FYNNEI. The CDR3 DNA follows: TGTGCCAGCAGTGGTCGGGACAGGGGAGGCACCGGGGAGCTGTTTTTT. It yields the protein CASSGRDRGGTGELFF.

The sample holds a few counts of this clonotype. V usage is TRBV6-5 and J usage is TRBJ2-5, with D uncertain. With 0 bases removed from V and 3 bases from J, the gap between germline ends came to 11 bases. Germline CDR1 is MNHEY and CDR2 is SVGAGI. This CDR3 is 15 amino acids long. CDR3 region: CASSYSIPEEETQYF. The CDR3 DNA is TGTGCCAGCAGTTACTCAATTCCAGAAGAAGAGACCCAGTACTTC.

This chain connects TRBV3-1 to TRBJ1-5, with D hard to call. The V gene's germline CDR1 is LGHDT and CDR2 YNNKEL (reference sequence). The CDR3 is made up of 14 amino acids. V lost 1 base to trimming and J lost 6 bases, with 10 bases between them. The CDR3 reads CASSQAAGSQPQHF. The CDR3 coding sequence is TGTGCCAGCAGCCAAGCGGCCGGTTCTCAGCCCCAGCATTTT.

The chain joins TRBV27 to TRBJ2-2; weak D call: TRBD1 (6 bases). Germline CDR1 reads MNHEY; CDR2 reads SMNVEV (reference sequence). The V gene lost 4 bases and the J gene lost 6 bases, with 9 bases spanning the gap. CDR3 length equals 13 residues. CDR3 in amino acids: CASSSQGSGELFF. CDR3 in DNA: TGTGCCAGCAGTTCACAGGGTTCCGGGGAGCTGTTTTTT.

This sequence joins TRBV9 and TRBJ2-3; TRBD2 matches 12 bases. The CDR3 sequence is 16 residues long. CDR1 and CDR2 (germline): SGDLS, YYNGEE. Germline trimming cut 0 bases from V and 5 bases from J; bases unmatched to any gene: 4. The CDR3 is CASSVARTSGEDTQYF. The DNA of the CDR3 is TGTGCCAGCAGCGTAGCCCGGACTAGCGGGGAAGATACGCAGTATTTT.

J is TRBJ2-7 and V is TRBV5-4; no clear D gene. The germline V and J ends were trimmed by 2 bases and 3 bases, with 6 bases remaining between them. Germline V CDR1 and CDR2: SGHNT, YYREEE (reference sequence). The CDR3 runs to 12 residues. Here the CDR3 reads CASSLPFYEQYF. CDR3 nucleotide sequence: TGTGCCAGCAGCTTACCCTTCTACGAGCAGTACTTC.

The table lists this clonotype with a few counts. For the CDR3, the DNA is TGTGCCAGCAGTCCCGGGACAGGGTCCGGCATTCAGTACTTC. This sequence encodes CASSPGTGSGIQYF. This chain links TRBV6-1 with TRBJ2-4; 9 bases are shared with TRBD1. Germline V gene data show CDR1 as MNHNS and CDR2 as SASEGT. This CDR3 contains 14 residues. Trimming removed 5 bases from V and 9 bases from J; junction bases left unmatched: 8.

Turning to this clonotype: This may be a read error, as it is one base from a much larger clone. The genes are TRBV7-4 and TRBJ2-5; the D gene could be TRBD1 or TRBD2 (7 bases each). V lost 5 bases to trimming and J lost 5 bases, with 24 bases between them. CDR1 and CDR2 (germline): SGHVT, SQSDAQ. This CDR3 is built from 17 residues. The CDR3 DNA is TGTGCCAGCAGCCCCGACTCGACAGGGAGGGAATACGAGACCCAGTACTTC. Translated: CASSPDSTGREYETQYF. The full variable domain, rest sourced from reference TRBV7-4 and TRBJ2-5, is GAGVSQSPRYKVAKRGRDVALRCDSISGHVTLYWYRQTLGQGSEVLTYSQSDAQRDKSGRPSGRFSAERPERSVSTLKIQRTEQGDSAVYLCASSPDSTGREYETQYFGPGTRLLVL.

The chain joins TRBV15 to TRBJ2-3; no clear D. Trimming removed 1 base at V and 2 bases at J, with 4 bases between. Germline values: CDR1 LNHNV, CDR2 YYDKDF (reference sequence). The CDR3 is 13 amino acids. CDR3 sequence (DNA): TGTGCCACCAGCAGAGGGAACACAGATACGCAGTATTTT. Translated: CATSRGNTDTQYF.

This clonotype has just one count. Since the CDR3 does not end with the conserved phenylalanine or tryptophan, this likely comes from a read error. This chain connects TRBV5-4 to TRBJ2-7; D remains ambiguous. The CDR3 length is 14 residues. The germline V and J ends were trimmed by 5 bases and 2 bases, with 14 bases remaining between them. Germline values: CDR1 SGHNT, CDR2 YYREEE (reference sequence). The CDR3 reads CASSHGGGAYEQYS. The CDR3 DNA reads as TGTGCCAGCAGTCATGGCGGCGGAGCCTACGAGCAGTACTCC.

This clonotype was observed many times. The CDR3 protein is CASSDLAGGLDNEQFF. The DNA of the CDR3 is TGTGCCAGCAGCGATCTAGCGGGGGGACTAGACAATGAGCAGTTCTTC. The chain has TRBV7-6 and TRBJ2-1; TRBD2 matches 11 bases. This CDR3 contains 16 residues. V was pared by 5 bases and J by 5 bases, with 8 bases of the junction left unmatched. The germline V gene has CDR1 SGHVS and CDR2 FNYEAQ.

The chain employs TRBV19 and TRBJ1-5, with 9 positions matching TRBD1. Unmatched junction bases numbered 13, after V lost 10 bases and J lost 0 bases. The CDR3 runs 17 residues. CDR1 and CDR2 from the germline V gene are LNHDA and SQIVND (reference sequence). The CDR3 region has the DNA TGTGCCAAAAGGCGGACAGGGGTCACTTTTAGCAATCAGCCCCAGCATTTT. Translating gives CAKRRTGVTFSNQPQHF.

This clonotype was seen only a few times. This chain connects TRBV10-3 to TRBJ1-2; D gene unclear. Germline assignment: CDR1 ENHRY and CDR2 SYGVKD. This CDR3 region has 17 residues. V was trimmed by 0 bases and J by 0 bases, leaving 14 bases between them. Here the CDR3 reads CAISESGRPNSNYGYTF. CDR3 DNA sequence: TGTGCCATCAGTGAGTCGGGCAGACCGAATTCTAACTATGGCTACACCTTC.

The rearrangement links TRBV10-3 to TRBJ2-3, with 11 bases matching TRBD1. CDR1 is ENHRY and CDR2 is SYGVKD in the germline V gene. There are 15 residues in the CDR3. V gave up 6 bases and J gave up 2 bases; unmatched junction bases: 4. The CDR3 reads CAIRPGQGVTDTQYF. The CDR3 DNA sequence: TGTGCCATCAGACCGGGACAGGGGGTCACAGATACGCAGTATTTT.

The chain uses TRBV10-1 and TRBJ1-5; 7 nucleotides agree with TRBD1. The length of the CDR3 is 14 residues. Per germline, CDR1 WNHNN and CDR2 SYGVQD (reference sequence). V was pared by 2 bases and J by 7 bases, with 5 bases of the junction left unmatched. This chain's CDR3 is CASSEGTVGQPQHF. CDR3 in DNA: TGCGCCAGCAGTGAGGGGACAGTAGGCCAGCCCCAGCATTTT.